Following are 23 T cell receptor beta chains from one sample sequenced in a study of post-analysis software for immune sequencing data. No antigens are known for them. Unique molecular identifiers were present in the TCR beta cDNA libraries. Each CDR3 protein gets one entry after TCRdb re-called the PCR reads with MiXCR. Counted here are roughly 800,000 distinct CDR3 sequences, approximately 30% occurring once; the ten biggest clones make up under 0.7%. Regarding the study as a whole: Included in a set of a handful of TRBV segments more frequent in patients than controls were TRBV5-6, TRBV5-1 and TRBV20-1.

The sequencing sample was made of blood. These receptors were taken from a girl between 10 and 17 years old with multiple sclerosis.

This clonotype appeared once. The V call is TRBV28, the J call TRBJ2-4; possible D gene TRBD2, 6 bases. The J call could be wrong; TRBJ2-7 is a better fit for the DNA end. The CDR3 runs 15 residues. Germline values: CDR1 MDHEN, CDR2 SYDVKM. CDR3 in amino acids: CASTAWVGGTDEQYF. The CDR3 DNA reads TGTGCCAGCACGGCGTGGGTTGGCGGGACCGACGAGCAGTACTTC.

This clonotype appeared a few times. The chain links TRBV7-2 to TRBJ2-1; 8 nucleotides line up with TRBD2. The CDR3 is made up of 15 amino acids. Germline loops: CDR1 SGHTA, CDR2 FQGNSA. Losses at the gene ends were 8 bases for V and 0 bases for J; bases not matched to a gene: 6. CDR3 residues: CASCPSGSSYNEQFF. The CDR3 bases are TGTGCCAGCTGTCCCAGCGGGAGCTCCTACAATGAGCAGTTCTTC.

The V gene is TRBV20-1, the J gene TRBJ1-2; D call uncertain. Trimming pared 6 bases from V and 2 bases from J, leaving 16 bases between. CDR1 and CDR2 (germline): DFQATT, SNEGSKA (reference sequence). CDR3 length: 14 residues. Here the CDR3 reads CSAPKPGTNYGYTF. The CDR3 DNA follows: TGCAGTGCGCCGAAACCGGGAACCAACTATGGCTACACCTTC.

Worth noting for this clonotype: A much larger clone sits a single nucleotide away, making a read error possible. V is TRBV29-1 and J is TRBJ2-3; no definite D call. With 1 base removed from V and 5 bases from J, the gap between germline ends came to 4 bases. Germline lookup yields CDR1 SQVTM and CDR2 ANQGSEA. This CDR3 contains 11 residues. The DNA of the CDR3 is TGCAGCGTTGAAGTTGAAGATACGCAGTATTTT. Amino acids: CSVEVEDTQYF.

This clonotype was recorded a few times. The chain couples TRBV10-3 to TRBJ1-6; 7 bases match TRBD1. With V trimmed by 0 bases and J by 10 bases, 6 bases remained unmatched. CDR1 and CDR2 (germline): ENHRY, SYGVKD. The CDR3 contains 15 residues. In nucleotides, the CDR3 is TGTGCCATCAGTGAGTCAGCGACAGGGCGGTCACCCCTCCACTTT. Its translation: CAISESATGRSPLHF.

V is TRBV5-1 and J is TRBJ2-5, with 11 bases that match TRBD1. Trimming at V came to 0 bases and at J to 5 bases, leaving 3 bases not matched to a gene. CDR1 and CDR2 from the germline V gene are SGHRS and YFSETQ. There are 15 residues in the CDR3. CDR3 amino acids: CASSLEGQGEETQYF. Written as DNA, the CDR3 is TGCGCCAGCAGCTTGGAGGGACAGGGGGAGGAGACCCAGTACTTC.

The CDR3 DNA is TGTGCCAGCAGTTACTCATACCCGGGACTAGCGGGGGGAAACACAGATACGCAGTATTTT. Amino acids: CASSYSYPGLAGGNTDTQYF. The chain joins TRBV6-5 to TRBJ2-3; 15 nucleotides agree with TRBD2. Germline CDR1 MNHEY, CDR2 SVGAGI. The CDR3 loop spans 20 amino acids. V lost 0 bases, J lost 2 bases, and 9 bases stayed unmatched.

The chain joins TRBV20-1 to TRBJ2-3, with 15 bases lining up with TRBD2. Trimming took 0 bases from V and 7 from J; bases not matched to a gene: 11. Germline V lookup: CDR1 DFQATT, CDR2 SNEGSKA (reference sequence). This CDR3 is 18 amino acids long. The CDR3 DNA sequence: TGCAGTGCTAGAGATATGAGGGGACTAGCGGGAGGACTGAATACGCAGTATTTT. The encoded protein is CSARDMRGLAGGLNTQYF.

This clonotype was counted only a few times. J is TRBJ1-2 and V is TRBV28; tentatively, D is TRBD1 (6 bases). Per germline, CDR1 MDHEN and CDR2 SYDVKM. This CDR3 spans 13 amino acids. V lost 4 bases and J 8 bases, leaving 14 bases between the germline ends. CDR3 nucleotide sequence: TGTGCCAGCAGTTCGAGGGGGTTTCGGGGCTACACCTTC. Translating gives CASSSRGFRGYTF.

The chain combines TRBV20-1 with TRBJ2-3; TRBD2 matches at 12 bases. CDR1 DFQATT and CDR2 SNEGSKA come from the germline V gene (reference sequence). The CDR3 totals 17 residues. Trimming removed 4 bases from V and 2 bases from J; junction bases left unmatched: 10. This chain's CDR3 is CSATLARLAGVTDTQYF. CDR3 coding DNA: TGCAGTGCTACCCTAGCACGACTAGCGGGAGTCACAGATACGCAGTATTTT.

This clonotype appeared a few times. V gene TRBV7-2 combines with J gene TRBJ1-1, with D unclear. This CDR3 spans 15 amino acids. Trimming took 5 bases from V and 0 from J, leaving 13 bases between them. Germline values: CDR1 SGHTA, CDR2 FQGNSA. CDR3 region: CASSPLPGMNTEAFF. CDR3 bases: TGTGCCAGCAGCCCATTGCCGGGAATGAACACTGAAGCTTTCTTT.

Concerning this clonotype: A much larger clonotype is one base distant, so this may be a read error. CDR3 nucleotide sequence: TGCGCCAGCAGCCGACCAGGGAATGACTATGGCTACACCTTC. It is translated as CASSRPGNDYGYTF. The gene calls are TRBV4-1 and TRBJ1-2, with a weak D call TRBD1 (5 bases). This CDR3 is 14 amino acids long. The germline V gene encodes CDR1 MGHRA and CDR2 YSYEKL. V shed 4 bases and J shed 3 bases, with 12 bases lying between them.

The rearrangement joins TRBV20-1 to TRBJ2-7; TRBD2 matches at 9 bases. Germline V lookup: CDR1 DFQATT, CDR2 SNEGSKA (reference sequence). The CDR3 runs to 14 residues. With V trimmed by 6 bases and J by 3 bases, 9 bases remained unmatched. CDR3 region: CSAGLVTSGYEQYF. The CDR3 nucleotides are TGCAGTGCAGGGCTTGTGACTAGCGGCTACGAGCAGTACTTC.

On this clonotype: It may be a read error: a sequence one base away is much more abundant. Here the CDR3 DNA reads TGTGCCGGCAGGGCTAGCGGGAGCTCCTACGAGCAGTACTTC. Encoded protein: CAGRASGSSYEQYF. The chain employs TRBV6-2 or TRBV6-3 and TRBJ2-7; 10 nucleotides match TRBD2. CDR3 length equals 14 residues. Per the germline V gene, CDR1 is MNHEY and CDR2 is SVGEGT.

This clonotype was counted only a few times. This chain uses TRBV29-1 with TRBJ2-7, with a tentative D call TRBD2 (6 bases). The CDR3 runs 14 residues. In germline, CDR1 is SQVTM, CDR2 ANQGSEA. The V gene lost 7 bases and the J gene lost 1 base, with 17 bases spanning the gap. The CDR3 DNA reads TGCAGCGCGTGGGGGGATCCCCCTTCCTACGAGCAGTACTTC. As protein: CSAWGDPPSYEQYF.

V usage is TRBV7-2 and J usage is TRBJ2-7; 11 positions match TRBD2. Unmatched junction bases numbered 16, after V lost 4 bases and J lost 5 bases. The CDR3 is made up of 18 amino acids. From germline, CDR1 is SGHTA and CDR2 FQGNSA. In DNA form, the CDR3 reads TGTGCCAGCAGCTCCGACCGGACTAGCGGGTCCGTGCCCAACGAGCAGTACTTC. Its protein product is CASSSDRTSGSVPNEQYF.

The chain recombines TRBV29-1 with TRBJ2-5, with D possibly matching TRBD2 (6 bases). The CDR3 spans 14 residues. The V and J ends lost 1 base and 4 bases respectively, with 13 bases between them. Per germline, CDR1 SQVTM and CDR2 ANQGSEA. CDR3 residues: CSVEAWQGGETQYF. CDR3 bases: TGCAGCGTTGAAGCTTGGCAGGGAGGAGAGACCCAGTACTTC. The entire variable domain, with the rest obtained from reference TRBV29-1 and TRBJ2-5, is as follows: SAVISQKPSRDICQRGTSLTIQCQVDSQVTMMFWYRQQPGQSLTLIATANQGSEATYESGFVIDKFPISRPNLTFSTLTVSNMSPEDSSIYLCSVEAWQGGETQYFGPGTRLLVL.

In its sample, this clonotype was seen a few times. The chain combines TRBV7-9 with TRBJ2-3; the D is unclear. This CDR3 contains 15 residues. The germline CDR1 and CDR2 sequences are SEHNR and FQNEAQ (reference sequence). V gave up 5 bases and J gave up 0 bases, with 12 bases separating them. The CDR3 sequence: CASSPARGSTDTQYF. Written as DNA, the CDR3 is TGTGCCAGCAGCCCTGCTAGAGGAAGCACAGATACGCAGTATTTT.

This sequence joins TRBV15 and TRBJ1-1; D is possibly TRBD1 (6 bases). This CDR3 comprises 14 residues. Germline loops: CDR1 LNHNV, CDR2 YYDKDF (reference sequence). The V end was cut by 3 bases, the J end by 6 bases, with 14 bases between. The CDR3 DNA reads as TGTGCCACCAGCAGTTACAGGGTAGGCTCTGAAGCTTTCTTT. It yields the protein CATSSYRVGSEAFF.

This sequence joins TRBV5-1 and TRBJ2-5; no reliable D call. The end of the DNA aligns better with TRBJ2-7, so the J call may be wrong. The CDR3 totals 13 residues. Germline CDR1 and CDR2: SGHRS and YFSETQ. CDR3: CASSLAPVDEQYF. The CDR3 DNA reads as TGCGCCAGCAGCTTGGCCCCCGTAGACGAGCAGTACTTC.

This clonotype occurred a few times. This chain joins TRBV12-5 and TRBJ1-2, with 8 bases fitting TRBD1. V was clipped by 5 bases and J by 4 bases; unmatched bases: 12. This CDR3 has 16 residues. CDR1 LGHNT and CDR2 FRNRAP come from the germline V gene. The CDR3 DNA sequence: TGTGCTAGTGGTCCCGGACAGGGAGTGCCCCCCTATGGCTACACCTTC. Protein: CASGPGQGVPPYGYTF.

The V call is TRBV27, the J call TRBJ2-2; maybe TRBD2 (6 bases). The CDR3 totals 14 residues. The germline V and J ends were trimmed by 6 bases and 8 bases, with 16 bases remaining between them. In germline, CDR1 is MNHEY, CDR2 SMNVEV (reference sequence). The DNA of the CDR3 is TGTGCCAGCAGCCGAGGACTATCTGGGGGGGAGCTGTTTTTT. It translates to CASSRGLSGGELFF.

This clonotype was found a few times. The genes are TRBV20-1 and TRBJ2-1; the match to TRBD2 covers 7 bases. Germline lookup yields CDR1 DFQATT and CDR2 SNEGSKA (reference sequence). Losses at the gene ends were 2 bases for V and 3 bases for J; bases not matched to a gene: 7. CDR3 length: 15 amino acids. Written as DNA, the CDR3 is TGCAGTGCTAGACCTAGCGGACCCGTCTACAATGAGCAGTTCTTC. Residues: CSARPSGPVYNEQFF.